This T cell receptor beta chain was recorded in a study of blood T cells in healthy people across ages. Through a sample-barcoded 5' primer and a J-beta primer mix, a second PCR was run for roughly 7 to 11 cycles. TCRdb recomputed calls from the 5' RACE reads with MiXCR, one row per CDR3 protein. The sample contains hundreds of thousands of distinct CDR3 sequences, less than 35% of which appear only once. This clonotype was picked up many times. The length of the CDR3 is 13 residues. The V and J ends lost 3 bases and 3 bases respectively, with 8 bases between them. Germline CDR1 is SGHTA and CDR2 is FQGNSA.

The chain combines TRBV7-2 with TRBJ1-1; D unresolved. The sequenced sample consisted of blood. This clonotype originated in a woman of 80 years or more in good health. The CDR3 region is CASSLMRDTEAFF. CDR3 DNA: TGTGCCAGCAGCTTGATGAGAGACACTGAAGCTTTCTTT. The variable domain in full, completed from reference TRBV7-2 and TRBJ1-1, reads GAGVSQSPSNKVTEKGKDVELRCDPISGHTALYWYRQSLGQGLEFLIYFQGNSAPDKSGLPSDRFSAERTGGSVSTLTIQRTQQEDSAVYLCASSLMRDTEAFFGQGTRLTVV.